This T cell receptor (beta chain) stems from a study of a mutant IDH1 vaccine in newly diagnosed glioma. Background on the study: The patients were given eight vaccinations, one each in weeks 1, 3, 5, 7, 11, 15, 19 and 23. Former treatment meant radiotherapy, temozolomide, or both; the majority had gotten both. Study-wide results and caveats: Pseudoprogression seemingly bore no relation to changes in top peripheral T cell clonotypes.

Trimming removed 1 base from V and 0 bases from J, with 10 bases in between. The CDR3 is 15 amino acids. Germline-derived CDR1 and CDR2 are LGHNA and YNFKEQ. Profiled with immunoSEQ multiplex PCR; TCRdb holds only in-frame clones, not every one. This table has about 130,000 clones, around three quarters appearing once. The time point: week 11, during vaccination. The vaccine gave 300 ug of a 20-mer mutant IDH1 peptide subcutaneously per dose. Astrocytomas found in donors were new, WHO grade 3 or 4, IDH1-mutant and ATRX-lost. A single count supports this clone. Its cognate antigen is unknown. Sequenced here: PBMCs, sampled from a glioma patient whose treatment included an IDH1 peptide vaccine. The receptor comes from a man aged 35 to 55 with glioma. The chain recombines TRBV4-2 with TRBJ2-7; D gene uncertain. This CDR3 reads CASSQGRLPSYEQYF. The CDR3, as DNA: TGTGCCAGCAGCCAAGGCAGACTGCCCTCCTACGAGCAGTACTTC.